The clone carrying this T cell receptor (beta chain) was counted between two and nine times. This record belongs to a study of patients and donors after allogeneic stem cell transplantation. Trimming removed 2 bases from V and 0 bases from J, with 25 bases in between. The germline V gene has CDR1 SGHNT and CDR2 YYREEE (reference sequence). This CDR3 has 20 residues. TCRdb analysed the RT-PCR reads with MiXCR anew, one entry per CDR3 protein. The repertoire includes about 960,000 distinct CDR3 sequences, roughly 17% of them detected once, and 6% sits in the top ten. The chain uses TRBV5-4 and TRBJ2-3, with D maybe TRBD2 (7 bases). The TCR originated in a human donor who was either an allogeneic HSCT recipient or a stem cell or donor lymphocyte infusion donor (not recorded which). It is not recorded whose cells these are; they may come from a transplant donor. Sequencing was performed on blood, either unsorted or a sorted T cell fraction (not recorded which). The chain's CDR3 is CASSFHLAGGGYLSTDTQYF. CDR3 bases: TGTGCCAGCAGCTTTCATTTGGCAGGCGGGGGCTACCTTAGCACAGATACGCAGTATTTT.